This TCR beta chain is from a study of blood T cell repertoires in COVID-19. Study as a whole: Donors in the United States, Italy and Spain gave samples during acute or convalescent COVID-19. T cells, B-cell-depleted T cells, or PBMCs provided the cDNA or gDNA that served as material.

The germline V gene has CDR1 SGHDT and CDR2 YYEEEE. V lost 0 bases, J lost 4 bases, and 3 bases stayed unmatched. There are 15 residues in the CDR3. Under the authors' procedure: Reference gene primers were amplified, and this amplification served to estimate nucleated cell counts. TCRdb keeps only in-frame clones here, not all; method: immunoSEQ multiplex PCR. V, J and clone size are those of that table, while D and trimming were read from the DNA. The repertoire holds about 88,000 clones, with around nine tenths as singletons. This clonotype was obtained from a woman older than 75 with acute or convalescent COVID-19. The chain couples TRBV5-6 to TRBJ1-4; 7 bases align to TRBD1. Sequenced sample: peripheral blood. The CDR3 region has the DNA TGTGCCAGCAGCTTGGGACAGGGCCTTAATGAAAAACTGTTTTTT. It codes for CASSLGQGLNEKLFF.